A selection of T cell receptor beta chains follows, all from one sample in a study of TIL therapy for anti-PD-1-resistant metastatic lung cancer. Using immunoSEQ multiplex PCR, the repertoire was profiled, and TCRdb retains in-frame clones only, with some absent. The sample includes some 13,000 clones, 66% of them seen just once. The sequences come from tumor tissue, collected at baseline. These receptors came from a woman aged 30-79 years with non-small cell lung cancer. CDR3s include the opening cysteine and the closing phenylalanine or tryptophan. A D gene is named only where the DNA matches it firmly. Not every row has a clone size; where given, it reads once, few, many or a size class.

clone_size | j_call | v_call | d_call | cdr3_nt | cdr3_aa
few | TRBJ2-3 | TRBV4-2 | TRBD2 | TGTGCCAGCAGGCCGGGACTAGCGGGAGCGGGTTTGGAGGACACAGATACGCAGTATTTT | CASRPGLAGAGLEDTDTQYF
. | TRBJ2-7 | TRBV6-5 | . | TGTGCCAGCAGTTTGAGTAGTTCGGCCTACGAGCAGTACTTC | CASSLSSSAYEQYF
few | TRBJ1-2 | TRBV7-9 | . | TGTGCCAGCAATGCCGGGGGCTATGGCTACACCTTC | CASNAGGYGYTF
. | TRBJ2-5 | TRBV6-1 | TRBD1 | TGTGCCAGCAGTGAAGGCCCGACAGGGGGGACCCAGTACTTC | CASSEGPTGGTQYF
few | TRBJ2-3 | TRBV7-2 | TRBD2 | TGTGCCAGCAGCTTAATAGCGGGGGGCACAGATACGCAGTATTTT | CASSLIAGGTDTQYF
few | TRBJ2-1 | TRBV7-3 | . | TGTGCCAGCAGCTTAACGCCCGGGTCCTATGAGCAGTTCTTC | CASSLTPGSYEQFF
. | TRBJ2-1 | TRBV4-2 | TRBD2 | TGTGCCAGCAGCCAAGGGTCATCAGCGGGGGGGGTTAATGAGCAGTTCTTC | CASSQGSSAGGVNEQFF
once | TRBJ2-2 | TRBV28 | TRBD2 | TGTGCCAGCAGTTTATTTAGCGGGGCGAACACCGGGGAGCTGTTTTTT | CASSLFSGANTGELFF
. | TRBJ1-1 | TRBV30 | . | TGTGCCTGGAGGGGTCAGATTTCTGAAGCTTTCTTT | CAWRGQISEAFF
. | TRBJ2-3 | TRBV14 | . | TGTGCCAGCAGCCAAGACCCGTCAGATACGCAGTATTTT | CASSQDPSDTQYF
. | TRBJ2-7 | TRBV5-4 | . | TGTGCCAGCAGCCTCTTGGGGCACGGGTCCTACGAGCAGTACTTC | CASSLLGHGSYEQYF
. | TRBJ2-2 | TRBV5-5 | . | TGTGCCAGCAGCCCTCGGGGACTGAACACCGGGGAGCTGTTTTTT | CASSPRGLNTGELFF
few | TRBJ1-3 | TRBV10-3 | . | TGTGCCATCAGTGGGGGAGGCCAGGCTGGAGGAAACACCATATATTTT | CAISGGGQAGGNTIYF
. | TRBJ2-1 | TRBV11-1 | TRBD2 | TGTGCCAGCAGCTTGAGTAGCGGGACCAATGAGCAGTTCTTC | CASSLSSGTNEQFF
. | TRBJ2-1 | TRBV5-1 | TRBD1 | TGCGCCAGCAGGGCCTCGGGACAGCATTACAATGAGCAGTTCTTC | CASRASGQHYNEQFF
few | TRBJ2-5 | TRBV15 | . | TGTGCCACCAGCGGTAGTAGAGCGCAGGGCCAAGAGACCCAGTACTTC | CATSGSRAQGQETQYF
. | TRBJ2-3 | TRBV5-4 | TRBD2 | TGTGCCAGCAGCTTGGGACTAGCGGGAGAGGATACGCAGTATTTT | CASSLGLAGEDTQYF
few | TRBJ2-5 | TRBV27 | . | TGTGCCAGCAGTTTGGGGGGAGACAAACTGGAGACCCAGTACTTC | CASSLGGDKLETQYF
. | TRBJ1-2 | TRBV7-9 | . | TGTGCCAGCAGCTTAGAGCAGAGCCTGGCATATGGCTACACCTTC | CASSLEQSLAYGYTF
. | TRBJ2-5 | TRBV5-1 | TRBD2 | TGCGCCAGCAGCAACTCCGGGACTAGCGGAGGGGGCCAAGAGACCCAGTACTTC | CASSNSGTSGGGQETQYF
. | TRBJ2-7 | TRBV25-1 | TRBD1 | TGTGCCAGCAGTTCACGACAGGGGAAGCAGTACTTC | CASSSRQGKQYF
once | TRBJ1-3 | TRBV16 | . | TGTGCCAGCAGCCAGGAAGCAAGGACTGGAAACACCATATATTTT | CASSQEARTGNTIYF
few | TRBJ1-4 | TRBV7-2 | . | TGTGCCAGCAGCCCGGGGGGGGCGCAAGGTGAAAAACTGTTTTTT | CASSPGGAQGEKLFF
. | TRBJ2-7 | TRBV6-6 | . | TGTGCCAGCACCCCCCGAGGCTACGAGCAGTACTTC | CASTPRGYEQYF
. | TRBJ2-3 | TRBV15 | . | TGTGCCACCAGCAGGCAAGGAGATACGCAGTATTTT | CATSRQGDTQYF
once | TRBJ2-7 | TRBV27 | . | TGTGCCAGCAGCCCCGGCGGAGGGCACAGCGACGAGCAGTACTTC | CASSPGGGHSDEQYF
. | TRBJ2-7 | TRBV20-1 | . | TGCAGTGCTATGGGGGGATCAGGGCAGTACTTC | CSAMGGSGQYF
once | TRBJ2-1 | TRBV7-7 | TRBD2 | TGTGCCAGCAGCCCAAATAGCGGGTTATCCTACAATGAGCAGTTCTTC | CASSPNSGLSYNEQFF
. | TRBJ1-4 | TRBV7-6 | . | TGTGCCAGCAGCTTCAGCCGGGCGTCACGTCCTCGGGGGAGAGGACGTGAAAAACTGTTTTTT | CASSFSRASRPRGRGREKLFF
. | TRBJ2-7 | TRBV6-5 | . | TGTGCCAGCAGTTTTGGGACGGGAACCTACGAGCAGTACTTC | CASSFGTGTYEQYF
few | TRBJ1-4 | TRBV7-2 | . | TGTGCCAGCAGCCCAGACAGGTCTGCAACTAATGAAAAACTGTTTTTT | CASSPDRSATNEKLFF
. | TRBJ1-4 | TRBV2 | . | TGTGCCAGCATGGGGGCTGGTAATGAAAAACTGTTTTTT | CASMGAGNEKLFF
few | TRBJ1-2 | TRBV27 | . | TGTGCCAGCAGGACGGACAGCTATGGCTACACCTTC | CASRTDSYGYTF
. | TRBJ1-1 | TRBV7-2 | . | TGTGCCAGCAGCTTTTCGACTTTAACGGAAGCTTTCTTT | CASSFSTLTEAFF
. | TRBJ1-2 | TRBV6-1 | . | TGTGCCAGCAGTGAGGAGAGGGGCTATGGCTACACCTTC | CASSEERGYGYTF
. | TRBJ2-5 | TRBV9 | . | TGTGCCAGCAGCGTAGCCGCAGGCATCGATGAGGAGACCCAGTACTTC | CASSVAAGIDEETQYF
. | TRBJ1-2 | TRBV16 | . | TGTGCCAGCAGCCGACAGGCAGGAAATACTAACTATGGCTACACCTTC | CASSRQAGNTNYGYTF
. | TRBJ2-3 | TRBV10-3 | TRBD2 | TGTGCCATCAGTGAGTCGTTAGCGGGGGGAGGAGATACGCAGTATTTT | CAISESLAGGGDTQYF
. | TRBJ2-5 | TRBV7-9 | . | TGTGCCAGCAGCCCACAAGAGACCCAGTACTTC | CASSPQETQYF
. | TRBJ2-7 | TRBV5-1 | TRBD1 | TGCGCCAGCCGCCTTTCCCAGGGGGCATCCTACGAGCAGTACTTC | CASRLSQGASYEQYF
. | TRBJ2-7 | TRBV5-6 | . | TGTGCCAGCAGCTTAATGTTCGAGCAGTACTTC | CASSLMFEQYF
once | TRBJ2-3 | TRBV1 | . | TGCACCAGCAGCCAGGCTCGGGGGGGGACAAATACGCAGTATTTT | CTSSQARGGTNTQYF
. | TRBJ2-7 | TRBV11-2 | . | TGTGCCAGCAGCTTAAACAGGGGTTGGGGAGGTGAGCAGTACTTC | CASSLNRGWGGEQYF
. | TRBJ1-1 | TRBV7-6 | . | TGTGCCAGCAGCTTCACTAGCGGGGTTATGAACACTGAAGCTTTCTTT | CASSFTSGVMNTEAFF
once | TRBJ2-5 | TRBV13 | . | TGTGCCAGCAGCTTACAGGGGTCAGAGACCCAGTACTTC | CASSLQGSETQYF
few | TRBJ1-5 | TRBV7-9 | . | TGTGCCAGCAGCTTAGGTTTAGCCGAAGTTAGCAATCAGCCCCAGCATTTT | CASSLGLAEVSNQPQHF
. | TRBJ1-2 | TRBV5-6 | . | TGTGCCAGCAGCTTGCAATCGGGGTTAAGAGGCTACACCTTC | CASSLQSGLRGYTF
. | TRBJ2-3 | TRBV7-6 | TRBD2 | TGTGCCAGCAGCATTTCTAGCGGCCCCACAGATACGCAGTATTTT | CASSISSGPTDTQYF
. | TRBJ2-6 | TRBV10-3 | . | TGTGCCATCGGTGTAGCTGGGGCCAACGTCCTGACTTTC | CAIGVAGANVLTF
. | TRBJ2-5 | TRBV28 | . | TGTGCCAGCACCCAGGGGCGGGAGACCCAGTACTTC | CASTQGRETQYF